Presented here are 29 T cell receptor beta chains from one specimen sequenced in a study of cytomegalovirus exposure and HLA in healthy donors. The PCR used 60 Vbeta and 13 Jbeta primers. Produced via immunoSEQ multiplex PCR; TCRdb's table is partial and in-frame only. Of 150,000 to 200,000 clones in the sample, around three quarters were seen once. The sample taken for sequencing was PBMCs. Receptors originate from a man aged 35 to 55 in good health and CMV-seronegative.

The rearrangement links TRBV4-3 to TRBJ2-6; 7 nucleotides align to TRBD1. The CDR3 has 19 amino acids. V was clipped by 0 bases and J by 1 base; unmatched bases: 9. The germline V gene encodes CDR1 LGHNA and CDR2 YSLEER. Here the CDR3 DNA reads TGCGCCAGCAGCCAAGAGAGCCGACAGGGTAGTTCTGGGGCCAACGTCCTGACTTTC. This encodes CASSQESRQGSSGANVLTF.

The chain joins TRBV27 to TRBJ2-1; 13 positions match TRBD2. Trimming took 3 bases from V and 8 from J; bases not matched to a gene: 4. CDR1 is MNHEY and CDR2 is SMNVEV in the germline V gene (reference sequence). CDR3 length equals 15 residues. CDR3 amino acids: CASSLLLAGGDEQFF. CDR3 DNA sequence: TGTGCCAGCAGTTTGCTACTAGCGGGGGGGGATGAGCAGTTCTTC.

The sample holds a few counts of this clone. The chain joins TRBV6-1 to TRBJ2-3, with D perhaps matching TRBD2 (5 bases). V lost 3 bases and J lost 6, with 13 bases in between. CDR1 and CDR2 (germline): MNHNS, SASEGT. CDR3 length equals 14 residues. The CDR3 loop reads CASSDEGSADTQYF. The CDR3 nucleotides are TGTGCCAGCAGTGATGAGGGCAGCGCGGATACGCAGTATTTT.

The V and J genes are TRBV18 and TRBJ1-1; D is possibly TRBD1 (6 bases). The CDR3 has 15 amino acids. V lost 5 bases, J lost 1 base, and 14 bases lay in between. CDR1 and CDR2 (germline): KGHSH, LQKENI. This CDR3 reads CASSSRQVQNTEAFF. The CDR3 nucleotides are TGTGCCAGCTCATCGCGACAGGTTCAGAACACTGAAGCTTTCTTT. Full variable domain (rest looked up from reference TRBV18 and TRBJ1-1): NAGVMQNPRHLVRRRGQEARLRCSPMKGHSHVYWYRQLPEEGLKFMVYLQKENIIDESGMPKERFSAEFPKEGPSILRIQQVVRGDSAAYFCASSSRQVQNTEAFFGQGTRLTVV.

CDR3 region: CASSTEASGTNEQFF. In nucleotides, the CDR3 is TGCGCCAGCAGCACCGAGGCTAGCGGGACCAATGAGCAGTTCTTC. The rearrangement uses TRBV5-1 and TRBJ2-1; TRBD2 agrees at 9 bases. The CDR3 totals 15 residues. V lost 4 bases to trimming and J lost 6 bases; unmatched junction nucleotides: 8. Germline CDR1 SGHRS, CDR2 YFSETQ.

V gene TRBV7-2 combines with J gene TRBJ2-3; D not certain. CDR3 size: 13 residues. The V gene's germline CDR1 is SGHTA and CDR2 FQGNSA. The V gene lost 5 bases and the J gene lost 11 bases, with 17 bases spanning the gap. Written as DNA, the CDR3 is TGTGCCAGCAGCGCCGAGAGAGATGATGGGCAGTATTTT. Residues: CASSAERDDGQYF. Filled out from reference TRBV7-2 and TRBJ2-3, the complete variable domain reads GAGVSQSPSNKVTEKGKDVELRCDPISGHTALYWYRQSLGQGLEFLIYFQGNSAPDKSGLPSDRFSAERTGGSVSTLTIQRTQQEDSAVYLCASSAERDDGQYFGPGTRLTVL.

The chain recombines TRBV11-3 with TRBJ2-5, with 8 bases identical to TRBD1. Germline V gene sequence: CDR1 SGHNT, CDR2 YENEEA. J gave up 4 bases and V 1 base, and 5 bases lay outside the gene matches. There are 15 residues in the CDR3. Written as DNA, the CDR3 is TGTGCCAGCAGCTTAGGGACAGGGTATGGAGAGACCCAGTACTTC. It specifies CASSLGTGYGETQYF.

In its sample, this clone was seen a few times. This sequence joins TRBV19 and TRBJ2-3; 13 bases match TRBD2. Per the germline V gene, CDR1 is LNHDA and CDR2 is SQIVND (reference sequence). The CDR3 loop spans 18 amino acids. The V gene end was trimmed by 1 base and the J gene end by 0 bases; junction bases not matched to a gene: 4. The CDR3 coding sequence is TGTGCCAGTAGTATAGGACTAGCGGGGGGCCCTAGCACAGATACGCAGTATTTT. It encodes CASSIGLAGGPSTDTQYF.

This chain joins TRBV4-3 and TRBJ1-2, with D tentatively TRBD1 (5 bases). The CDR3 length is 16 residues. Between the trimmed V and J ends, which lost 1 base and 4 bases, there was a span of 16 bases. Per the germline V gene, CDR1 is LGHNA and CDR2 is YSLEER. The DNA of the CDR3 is TGCGCCAGCAGCCAAGGGCATGGCAGGGTTTCCTATGGCTACACCTTC. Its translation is CASSQGHGRVSYGYTF.

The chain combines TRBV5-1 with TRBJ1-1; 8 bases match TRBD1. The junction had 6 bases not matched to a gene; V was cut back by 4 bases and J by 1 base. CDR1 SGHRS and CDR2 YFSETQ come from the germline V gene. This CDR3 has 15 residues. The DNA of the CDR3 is TGCGCCAGCAGCCACACGGGGACAGGGAACACTGAAGCTTTCTTT. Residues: CASSHTGTGNTEAFF.

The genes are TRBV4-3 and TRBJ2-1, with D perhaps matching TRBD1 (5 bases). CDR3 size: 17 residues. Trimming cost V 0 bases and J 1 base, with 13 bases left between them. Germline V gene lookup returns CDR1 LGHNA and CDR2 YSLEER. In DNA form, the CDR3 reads TGCGCCAGCAGCCAAGACCGCGTAAGGACATCCTACAATGAGCAGTTCTTC. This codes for CASSQDRVRTSYNEQFF.

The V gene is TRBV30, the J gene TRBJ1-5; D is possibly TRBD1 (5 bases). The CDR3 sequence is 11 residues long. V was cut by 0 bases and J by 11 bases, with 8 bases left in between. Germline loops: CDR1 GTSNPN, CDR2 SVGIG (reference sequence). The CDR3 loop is CAWSVAGAQHF. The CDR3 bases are TGTGCCTGGAGTGTTGCGGGGGCCCAGCATTTT.

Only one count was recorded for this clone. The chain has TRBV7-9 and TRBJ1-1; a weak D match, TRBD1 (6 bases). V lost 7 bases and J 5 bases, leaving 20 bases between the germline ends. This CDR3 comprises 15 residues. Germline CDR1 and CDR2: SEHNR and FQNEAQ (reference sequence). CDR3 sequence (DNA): TGTGCCAGCACCCGAGGGGGACGTCCGAAAACTGAAGCTTTCTTT. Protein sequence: CASTRGGRPKTEAFF.

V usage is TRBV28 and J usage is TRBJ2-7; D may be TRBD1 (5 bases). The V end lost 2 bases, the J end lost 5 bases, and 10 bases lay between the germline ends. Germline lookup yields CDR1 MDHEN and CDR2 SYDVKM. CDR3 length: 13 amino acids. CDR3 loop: CASSLARVNEQYF. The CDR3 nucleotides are TGTGCCAGCAGTTTAGCCAGGGTGAACGAGCAGTACTTC.

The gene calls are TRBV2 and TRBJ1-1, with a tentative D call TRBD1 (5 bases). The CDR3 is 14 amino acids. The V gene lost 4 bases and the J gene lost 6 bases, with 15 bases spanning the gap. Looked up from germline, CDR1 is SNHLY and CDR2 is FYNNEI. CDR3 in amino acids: CASSVRGGVAEAFF. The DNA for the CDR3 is TGTGCCAGCAGTGTTAGGGGAGGGGTCGCTGAAGCTTTCTTT. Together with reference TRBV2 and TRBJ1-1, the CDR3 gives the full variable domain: EPEVTQTPSHQVTQMGQEVILRCVPISNHLYFYWYRQILGQKVEFLVSFYNNEISEKSEIFDDQFSVERPDGSNFTLKIRSTKLEDSAMYFCASSVRGGVAEAFFGQGTRLTVV.

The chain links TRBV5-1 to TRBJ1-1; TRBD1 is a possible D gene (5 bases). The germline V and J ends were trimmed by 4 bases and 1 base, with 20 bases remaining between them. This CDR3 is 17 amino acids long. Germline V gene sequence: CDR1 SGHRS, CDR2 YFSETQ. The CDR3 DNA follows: TGCGCCAGCAGCGAAAGGGAGGTACGGGGCTCGAACACTGAAGCTTTCTTT. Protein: CASSEREVRGSNTEAFF. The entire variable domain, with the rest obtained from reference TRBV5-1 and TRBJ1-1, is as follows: KAGVTQTPRYLIKTRGQQVTLSCSPISGHRSVSWYQQTPGQGLQFLFEYFSETQRNKGNFPGRFSGRQFSNSRSEMNVSTLELGDSALYLCASSEREVRGSNTEAFFGQGTRLTVV.

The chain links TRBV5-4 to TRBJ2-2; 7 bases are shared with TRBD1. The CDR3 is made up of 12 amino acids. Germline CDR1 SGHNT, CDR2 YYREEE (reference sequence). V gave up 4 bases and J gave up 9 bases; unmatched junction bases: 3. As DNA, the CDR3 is TGTGCCAGCAGCCGGACAGGTCGGGAGCTGTTTTTT. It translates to CASSRTGRELFF. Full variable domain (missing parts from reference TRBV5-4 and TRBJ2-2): ETGVTQSPTHLIKTRGQQVTLRCSSQSGHNTVSWYQQALGQGPQFIFQYYREEENGRGNFPPRFSGLQFPNYSSELNVNALELDDSALYLCASSRTGRELFFGEGSRLTVL.

The CDR3 reads CASGGRTTDTQYF. The CDR3 nucleotides are TGTGCCAGCGGAGGAAGGACCACAGATACGCAGTATTTT. The chain employs TRBV27 and TRBJ2-3; D is perhaps TRBD2 (5 bases). Germline V gene lookup returns CDR1 MNHEY and CDR2 SMNVEV (reference sequence). Trimming shortened V by 8 bases and J by 2 bases, and 11 bases separated the two germline ends. The CDR3 runs to 13 residues.

This CDR3 is CASSQGDRAKNIQYF. CDR3 bases: TGCGCCAGCAGCCAAGGGGACAGAGCCAAAAACATTCAGTACTTC. The V and J genes are TRBV4-3 and TRBJ2-4; 7 nucleotides match TRBD1. The CDR3 covers 15 residues. Unmatched junction bases numbered 0, after V lost 1 base and J lost 0 bases. From germline, CDR1 is LGHNA and CDR2 YSLEER.

CDR3 protein: CASSFPPRTSGRARGHNEQFF. In DNA, the CDR3 is TGTGCCAGCAGTTTCCCACCCCGGACTAGCGGGAGGGCCAGGGGACACAATGAGCAGTTCTTC. The chain recombines TRBV27 with TRBJ2-1; 15 bases align to TRBD2. This CDR3 is built from 21 residues. Per germline, CDR1 MNHEY and CDR2 SMNVEV (reference sequence). With V trimmed by 3 bases and J by 5 bases, 17 bases remained unmatched.

The CDR3 DNA sequence: TGTGCCATCAGTGAGTCAGGTGGGACGGGAGGGAATGAGCAGTTCTTC. Amino acid sequence: CAISESGGTGGNEQFF. The chain uses TRBV10-3 and TRBJ2-1, with 8 bases that match TRBD2. This CDR3 comprises 16 residues. CDR1 is ENHRY and CDR2 is SYGVKD in the germline V gene. V gave up 0 bases and J gave up 7 bases; unmatched junction bases: 8.

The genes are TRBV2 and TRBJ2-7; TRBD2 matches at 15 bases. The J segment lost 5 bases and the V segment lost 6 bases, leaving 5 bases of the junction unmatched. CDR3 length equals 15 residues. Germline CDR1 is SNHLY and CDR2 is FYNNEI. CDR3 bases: TGTGCCAGCAGAAGGGGGACTAGCGGGGGGAACGAGCAGTACTTC. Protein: CASRRGTSGGNEQYF.

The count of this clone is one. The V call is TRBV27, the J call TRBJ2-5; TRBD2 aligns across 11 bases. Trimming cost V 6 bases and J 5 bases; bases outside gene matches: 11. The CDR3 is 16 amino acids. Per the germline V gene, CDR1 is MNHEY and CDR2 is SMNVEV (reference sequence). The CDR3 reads CASRGVAGGPGETQYF. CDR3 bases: TGTGCCAGCAGGGGGGTAGCGGGGGGGCCGGGGGAGACCCAGTACTTC.

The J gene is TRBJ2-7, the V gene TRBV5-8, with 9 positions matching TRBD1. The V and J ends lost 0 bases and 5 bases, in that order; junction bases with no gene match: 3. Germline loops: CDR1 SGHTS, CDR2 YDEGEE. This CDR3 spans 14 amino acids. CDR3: CASSLGTGGHEQYF. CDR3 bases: TGTGCCAGCAGCTTGGGAACAGGGGGCCACGAGCAGTACTTC.

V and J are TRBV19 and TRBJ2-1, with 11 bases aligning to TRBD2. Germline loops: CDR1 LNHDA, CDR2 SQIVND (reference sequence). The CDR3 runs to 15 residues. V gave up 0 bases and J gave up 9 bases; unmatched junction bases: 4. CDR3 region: CASSIELAGDSEQFF. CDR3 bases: TGTGCCAGTAGTATAGAACTAGCGGGAGATTCTGAGCAGTTCTTC. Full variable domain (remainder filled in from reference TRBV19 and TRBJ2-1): DGGITQSPKYLFRKEGQNVTLSCEQNLNHDAMYWYRQDPGQGLRLIYYSQIVNDFQKGDIAEGYSVSREKKESFPLTVTSAQKNPTAFYLCASSIELAGDSEQFFGPGTRLTVL.

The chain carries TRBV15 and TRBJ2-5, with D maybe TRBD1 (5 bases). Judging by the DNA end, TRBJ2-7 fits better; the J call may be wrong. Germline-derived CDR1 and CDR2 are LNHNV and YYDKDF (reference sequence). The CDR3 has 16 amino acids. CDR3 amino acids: CATSRYTGSSSYEQYF. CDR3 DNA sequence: TGTGCCACCAGCCGATACACAGGTTCAAGCTCCTACGAGCAGTACTTC.

The CDR3 loop is CASSQQPRREQYF. CDR3 nucleotide sequence: TGTGCCAGCAGTCAACAACCCCGCCGCGAGCAGTACTTC. The V call is TRBV6-6, the J call TRBJ2-7; D unresolved. This CDR3 region has 13 residues. The V end was cut by 5 bases, the J end by 6 bases, with 14 bases between. Germline CDR1 MNHNY, CDR2 SVGAGI (reference sequence).

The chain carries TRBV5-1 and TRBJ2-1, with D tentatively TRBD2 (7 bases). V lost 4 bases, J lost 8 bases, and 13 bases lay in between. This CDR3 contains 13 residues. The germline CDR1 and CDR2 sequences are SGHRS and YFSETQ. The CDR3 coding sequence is TGCGCCAGCAGCCCCCGGGGGGCCCATGAGCAGTTCTTC. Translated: CASSPRGAHEQFF.

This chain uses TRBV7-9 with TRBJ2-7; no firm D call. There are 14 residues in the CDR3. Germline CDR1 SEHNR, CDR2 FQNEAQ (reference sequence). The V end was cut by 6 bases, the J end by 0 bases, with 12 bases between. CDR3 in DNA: TGTGCCAGCAGTCCGTTGGGCACCTCCTACGAGCAGTACTTC. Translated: CASSPLGTSYEQYF.